Below are 13 T cell receptor beta chains sequenced from a single sample in a study of response to subunit inactivated influenza vaccine. One entry per CDR3 protein results from TCRdb running MiXCR on the RT-PCR reads. The sample has about 160,000 distinct CDR3 sequences; around 9.9% are singletons. The sample consisted of non-naive T cells sorted from PBMCs, taken roughly 6 weeks after vaccination. The receptors derive from a man aged 50-59 years who received an inactivated influenza vaccine.

The V call is TRBV4-1, the J call TRBJ1-5; D possibly corresponds to TRBD1 (5 bases). CDR1 and CDR2 from the germline V gene are MGHRA and YSYEKL. The V gene lost 6 bases and the J gene lost 7 bases, with 13 bases spanning the gap. This CDR3 has 13 residues. CDR3 loop: CASRKGAGQPQHF. CDR3 DNA: TGCGCCAGCAGGAAAGGGGCGGGACAGCCCCAGCATTTT.

This clonotype has ten or more counts. This chain connects TRBV5-1 to TRBJ2-2; D might be TRBD1 or TRBD2, each matching 5 bases. V was trimmed by 7 bases and J by 2 bases, leaving 15 bases between them. The CDR3 has 15 amino acids. Germline V gives CDR1 SGHRS, CDR2 YFSETQ. CDR3 coding DNA: TGCGCCAGCGGCCTAAGGGGAGCCAACACCGGGGAGCTGTTTTTT. Protein sequence: CASGLRGANTGELFF.

This clonotype has just a few counts. This chain joins TRBV6-2 or TRBV6-3 and TRBJ2-7; TRBD1 matches 7 bases. The J segment lost 3 bases and the V segment lost 4 bases, leaving 6 bases of the junction unmatched. Germline CDR1 MNHEY, CDR2 SVGEGT. The CDR3 runs to 14 residues. In DNA form, the CDR3 reads TGTGCCAGCAGTTGGGGGACAGCTCTCTACGAGCAGTACTTC. The encoded protein is CASSWGTALYEQYF.

This clonotype was counted a few times. The genes are TRBV10-3 and TRBJ2-6; D possibly uses TRBD1 or TRBD2 (5 bases each). CDR1 is ENHRY, CDR2 SYGVKD, per germline. Trimming stripped 6 bases from V and 0 bases from J, with 18 bases between. CDR3 length: 18 residues. As DNA, the CDR3 is TGTGCCATCAGCCCCGGACACGCGGGCCACTCTGGGGCCAACGTCCTGACTTTC. Protein product: CAISPGHAGHSGANVLTF.

This clonotype was picked up many times. The J gene is TRBJ2-1, the V gene TRBV7-9; D gene unclear. Germline CDR1 is SEHNR and CDR2 is FQNEAQ (reference sequence). Trimming left V 2 bases short and J 1 base short, with 9 bases between. The CDR3 has 15 amino acids. The CDR3 bases are TGTGCCAGCAGCTTACAAGCGCTGTCCTACAATGAGCAGTTCTTC. It is translated as CASSLQALSYNEQFF.

The V gene is TRBV28, the J gene TRBJ2-3, with 10 nucleotides matching TRBD2. CDR1 and CDR2 (germline): MDHEN, SYDVKM. The CDR3 totals 17 residues. V was pared by 8 bases and J by 1 base, with 12 bases of the junction left unmatched. The CDR3 nucleotides read TGTGCCAGCCTTCTAGCGGGAGTCGCGGTCGGCACAGATACGCAGTATTTT. Translating gives CASLLAGVAVGTDTQYF. The full variable domain, its missing parts supplied by reference TRBV28 and TRBJ2-3, is DVKVTQSSRYLVKRTGEKVFLECVQDMDHENMFWYRQDPGLGLRLIYFSYDVKMKEKGDIPEGYSVSREKKERFSLILESASTNQTSMYLCASLLAGVAVGTDTQYFGPGTRLTVL.

This clonotype was counted many times. V usage is TRBV7-2 and J usage is TRBJ1-2, with D hard to call. Germline V gives CDR1 SGHTA, CDR2 FQGNSA. This CDR3 has 13 amino acids. The germline V and J ends were trimmed by 0 bases and 4 bases, with 6 bases remaining between them. CDR3 in amino acids: CASSLAGVYGYTF. CDR3 bases: TGTGCCAGCAGCTTAGCAGGAGTCTATGGCTACACCTTC.

This clonotype was counted many times. This chain joins TRBV2 and TRBJ2-6; D is unresolved. This CDR3 is 15 amino acids long. V lost 5 bases and J lost 2, with 10 bases in between. Germline CDR1 reads SNHLY; CDR2 reads FYNNEI. The CDR3 spells CASSQVRTGANVLTF. In DNA, the CDR3 is TGTGCCAGCAGTCAGGTCCGCACTGGGGCCAACGTCCTGACTTTC.

This clonotype showed up just a few times. The CDR3: CASSFIWGLGYNEQFF. CDR3 nucleotide sequence: TGTGCCAGCAGTTTTATCTGGGGCTTAGGGTACAATGAGCAGTTCTTC. The rearrangement uses TRBV27 and TRBJ2-1, with D possibly being TRBD1 (5 bases). Germline V gene sequence: CDR1 MNHEY, CDR2 SMNVEV (reference sequence). The CDR3 covers 16 residues. V was cut by 3 bases and J by 4 bases, with 16 bases left in between.

V usage is TRBV7-8 and J usage is TRBJ1-3; D gene unclear. This CDR3 has 17 residues. The germline CDR1 and CDR2 sequences are SGHVS and FQNEAQ. Trimming took off 1 base at V and 2 bases at J, with 15 bases between the two ends. The CDR3 sequence is CASSLGAVPTAGNTIYF. CDR3 nucleotides: TGTGCCAGCAGCTTAGGCGCCGTCCCTACGGCTGGAAACACCATATATTTT.

The chain recombines TRBV3-1 with TRBJ2-7; D might be TRBD2 (6 bases). V lost 3 bases and J 3 bases, leaving 12 bases between the germline ends. This CDR3 region has 14 residues. The V gene's germline CDR1 is LGHDT and CDR2 YNNKEL (reference sequence). In DNA form, the CDR3 reads TGTGCCAGCAGCCATATGGGGGGAGTCTACGAGCAGTACTTC. This codes for CASSHMGGVYEQYF.

Only a few counts were recorded for this clonotype. V usage is TRBV4-3 and J usage is TRBJ2-7; the D gene is possibly TRBD2 (5 bases). The CDR3 has 14 amino acids. The V end lost 0 bases, the J end lost 3 bases, and 9 bases lay between the germline ends. Germline-derived CDR1 and CDR2 are LGHNA and YSLEER. The CDR3 nucleotides are TGCGCCAGCAGCCAAGATGTCCGGGGCTACGAGCAGTACTTC. It yields the protein CASSQDVRGYEQYF.

In this sample, this clonotype turned up a few times. This chain joins TRBV9 and TRBJ2-5; D is perhaps TRBD1 (5 bases). Germline V gene data show CDR1 as SGDLS and CDR2 as YYNGEE. Trimming stripped 3 bases from V and 5 bases from J, with 11 bases between. The CDR3 runs 13 residues. The CDR3 nucleotides read TGTGCCAGCAGCGCCAGGGCTCGGGAGACCCAGTACTTC. Protein: CASSARARETQYF.